The rows below give T cell receptor beta chains drawn from one sample of a study of blood T cell repertoires in COVID-19. Some clones are missing from TCRdb's copy, which holds only in-frame ones; the method was immunoSEQ multiplex PCR. The data hold fewer than 300,000 clones, with over 75% observed a single time. The sample consisted of peripheral blood. Every receptor here comes from a woman in her forties or fifties with acute or convalescent COVID-19. CDR3s include the opening cysteine and the closing phenylalanine or tryptophan. The order of the fields is V gene, J gene, CDR3 protein.

V gene: TRBV11-2; J gene: TRBJ2-1; CDR3 protein: CASSSPGLRPGEQFF
V gene: TRBV5-1; J gene: TRBJ1-2; CDR3 protein: CASSLGQGSGGYTF
V gene: TRBV11-2; J gene: TRBJ1-2; CDR3 protein: CASSAGYTGGYTF
V gene: TRBV4-1; J gene: TRBJ1-3; CDR3 protein: CASSPKGQGDGNTIYF
V gene: TRBV12-3/TRBV12-4; J gene: TRBJ1-5; CDR3 protein: CATGHAGSAQHF
V gene: TRBV7-9; J gene: TRBJ2-5; CDR3 protein: CASSFGTDRETQYF
V gene: TRBV18; J gene: TRBJ1-4; CDR3 protein: CASSRAGTNEKLFF
V gene: TRBV3-1/TRBV3-2; J gene: TRBJ2-1; CDR3 protein: CASSQGQGEPYNEQFF
V gene: TRBV5-1; J gene: TRBJ2-3; CDR3 protein: CASSIGSGTQYF
V gene: TRBV3-1/TRBV3-2; J gene: TRBJ1-2; CDR3 protein: CASSKDRGIYGYTF
V gene: TRBV6-5; J gene: TRBJ1-2; CDR3 protein: CASTVARAFGGYTF
V gene: TRBV7-2; J gene: TRBJ2-7; CDR3 protein: CASRYLAGDSYEQYF
V gene: TRBV19; J gene: TRBJ1-1; CDR3 protein: CASSMSSRGTEAFF
V gene: TRBV27; J gene: TRBJ2-1; CDR3 protein: CASSFWDRPYNEQFF
V gene: TRBV12-3/TRBV12-4; J gene: TRBJ2-1; CDR3 protein: CASSASITGEQFF
V gene: TRBV15; J gene: TRBJ2-3; CDR3 protein: CATSRAPAGTRTDTQYF
V gene: TRBV7-3; J gene: TRBJ2-3; CDR3 protein: CASSSRRASDTQYF
V gene: TRBV7-3; J gene: TRBJ2-3; CDR3 protein: CASSLYTDTQYF
V gene: TRBV20-1; J gene: TRBJ1-2; CDR3 protein: CSASLRGGYGYTF
V gene: TRBV4-2; J gene: TRBJ1-1; CDR3 protein: CASSQRQGPTEAFF
V gene: TRBV11-2; J gene: TRBJ2-1; CDR3 protein: CASSFTSRGDEQFF
V gene: TRBV3-1/TRBV3-2; J gene: TRBJ1-4; CDR3 protein: CASSPTAGIEKLFF
V gene: TRBV28; J gene: TRBJ2-1; CDR3 protein: CASSLSLAGYNEQFF
V gene: TRBV2; J gene: TRBJ2-1; CDR3 protein: CASRPAQGEQFF